The present TCR beta chain was sequenced within a study of beta chain features in type 1 diabetes. The CDR3 has 13 amino acids. In germline, CDR1 is SQVTM, CDR2 ANQGSEA. J gave up 6 bases and V 4 bases, and 5 bases lay outside the gene matches. Sorting based on CD45RO/CCR7/CD25/CD127/CD95/CD27 separated CD4+ naive, central memory, regulatory and stem cell-like memory cells. Expressed TCRB transcripts got sequenced, as all isolated RNA was reverse transcribed. Naive, central memory and regulatory T cell samples yielded around 3.9 million reads on average. TCRdb's table, derived via immunoSEQ multiplex PCR, lists solely in-frame clones and lacks some. The sample holds 150,000 to 200,000 clones, 50% to 70% seen once. Regarding this clone: Its antigen is not known.

The study's findings and limits: Here, the possible influence of HLA type (on TCRB rearrangement) remained unresolved. Type 1 diabetes patients had fewer VDJ junction insertions and more deletions. TCRB CDR3 length was moderately but significantly reduced in all four CD4+ subsets of Type 1 diabetes patients.

V is TRBV29-1 and J is TRBJ1-4; 7 nucleotides match TRBD1. This clonotype was sampled from a man between 25 and 39 years old with type 1 diabetes. Sequencing was performed on naive CD4+ T cells from blood. The CDR3 protein is CSVGQGFDEKLFF. CDR3 in DNA: TGCAGCGTTGGACAGGGTTTCGATGAAAAACTGTTTTTT.